A selection of T cell receptor beta chains follows, all from one sample in a study of post-analysis software for immune sequencing data. TCRdb reprocessed the PCR reads with MiXCR, giving one entry per CDR3 protein. Among more than 350,000 distinct CDR3 sequences listed, roughly 40% were seen once. The specimen sequenced was blood. The receptors derive from a girl aged 2 to 10 with multiple sclerosis. Each CDR3 is given with its conserved first and last residue. D genes are given only for firm matches. Clone sizes are given selectively: once, few, many, or a class where the clone is expanded.

d_gene,j_gene,abundance,v_gene,CDR3nt,CDR3aa
NA,TRBJ2-7,few,TRBV7-9,TGTGCCAGCAGCTTAGTTATGGGGGCCCACGAGCAGTACTTC,CASSLVMGAHEQYF
NA,TRBJ2-1,NA,TRBV6-2/TRBV6-3,TGTGCCGGCAGTTACTCGATAGAGGGGCCGTTCTTC,CAGSYSIEGPFF
NA,TRBJ2-1,NA,TRBV5-1,TGCGCCAGCAGCTTTTCGCCGCCAAACGTTAATGAGCAGTTCTTC,CASSFSPPNVNEQFF
TRBD2,TRBJ2-5,NA,TRBV29-1,TGCAGCGTTGAAAAGGCGGGAGTAAGCCAAGAGACCCAGTACTTC,CSVEKAGVSQETQYF
NA,TRBJ1-6,NA,TRBV4-1,TGCGCCAGCAGCCCCTATGGGCGTAATTCACCCCTCCACTTT,CASSPYGRNSPLHF
NA,TRBJ2-7,few,TRBV15,TGTGCCACCAGCAGAGGTGCTTCCCAAACCTACGAGCAGTACTTC,CATSRGASQTYEQYF
TRBD2,TRBJ2-1,few,TRBV28,TGTGCCAGCAGTTTCCCCGGCAGGGACGTGGCGGGAGGTCAGTTCTTC,CASSFPGRDVAGGQFF
NA,TRBJ2-1,NA,TRBV27,TGTGCCAGCAGTTTATACCGGGGTGAGCAGTTCTTC,CASSLYRGEQFF
NA,TRBJ2-1,NA,TRBV24-1,TGCGCCACCAGTGTTAAAGGCCTCTCCTACAATGAGCAGTTCTTC,CATSVKGLSYNEQFF
NA,TRBJ1-2,NA,TRBV28,TGTGCCAGCAGGGGTCCGGGAAGCTATGGCTACACCTTC,CASRGPGSYGYTF
TRBD2,TRBJ2-1,NA,TRBV7-8,TGTGCCAGCAGCTTAGGGCCAGCGGGAGGCTACAATGAGCAGTTCTTC,CASSLGPAGGYNEQFF
TRBD2,TRBJ2-7,few,TRBV6-2/TRBV6-3,TGTGCCAGCACGTCTAGCGGGAGGTACGAGCAGTACTTC,CASTSSGRYEQYF
NA,TRBJ2-7,once,TRBV28,TGTGCCAGCAGTTTTTACGGCGGCAGTACCTACGAGCAGTACTTC,CASSFYGGSTYEQYF
NA,TRBJ2-1,NA,TRBV4-2,TGTGCCAGCAGCCAAGGTGATGGGGGAGCCAATGAGCAGTTCTTC,CASSQGDGGANEQFF
NA,TRBJ2-6,few,TRBV7-9,TGTGCCAGCAGCTCCGGTTTCTCTGGGGCCAACGTCCTGACTTTC,CASSSGFSGANVLTF
NA,TRBJ2-3,NA,TRBV28,TGTGCCAGCAGTTTACTAAAAGCAGATACGCAGTATTTT,CASSLLKADTQYF
NA,TRBJ1-2,NA,TRBV7-2,TGTGCCAGCAGCTTAACCCTTAATGGCTACACCTTC,CASSLTLNGYTF